A selection of T cell receptor beta chains follows, all from one sample in a study of blood T cell repertoires in COVID-19. Profiling relied on immunoSEQ multiplex PCR, and the TCRdb table lists in-frame clones only, not all of them. The repertoire holds roughly 40,000 clones, with 80% to 90% as singletons. Sequencing input: peripheral blood. Receptors were obtained from a woman in her thirties or forties with acute or convalescent COVID-19. CDR3s leave out the opening cysteine and the closing phenylalanine or tryptophan.

j_call v_call cdr3_aa
TRBJ2-7 TRBV10-2 ASSLDSPPYEQY
TRBJ2-7 TRBV7-9 ASSPRDRGYEQY
TRBJ1-2 TRBV5-1 ASSSEQGANYGYT
TRBJ2-1 TRBV6-5 ASSLSGSSLNEQF
TRBJ2-7 TRBV4-1 ASSQEVSGGKYEQY
TRBJ2-1 TRBV7-2 ASRPKGGETYNEQF
TRBJ1-2 TRBV11-3 ASSLGQGIGYT
TRBJ1-6 TRBV10-2 ASTREVDSPLH
TRBJ1-1 TRBV5-6 ASSLDRNTEAF
TRBJ2-1 TRBV7-2 ASSPTDRGYNEQF
TRBJ1-3 TRBV5-6 ASSKTGYSGNTIY
TRBJ1-1 TRBV5-1 ASSFDRSEAF
TRBJ1-2 TRBV19 ASGTGQPSEPDGYT
TRBJ2-1 TRBV5-1 ASRGTSGSYNEQF
TRBJ1-3 TRBV30 AWRSSGNTIY
TRBJ1-2 TRBV27 ASSSVTGSGYT
TRBJ1-2 TRBV27 ASSLQGNGYGYT
TRBJ2-1 TRBV30 AWNRDVVNEQF
TRBJ2-5 TRBV2 ATGSSGGSQETQY
TRBJ2-7 TRBV11-1 ASSPAGGQGEYEQY
TRBJ2-1 TRBV6-5 ASSGQGGYNEQF
TRBJ1-1 TRBV2 ASSRTGSTEAF
TRBJ1-5 TRBV5-1 ASSEPGGSQH
TRBJ2-4 TRBV19 ASSLGPGGKNIQY
TRBJ2-7 TRBV6-5 ASSYGTGTGGYEQY
TRBJ2-3 TRBV5-1 ASSLGQTRGTDTQY
TRBJ2-1 TRBV25-1 ASRPWSDEQF
TRBJ2-2 TRBV7-8 ASSPLSSEDTGELF
TRBJ2-5 TRBV4-2 ASSQAGQAVETQY
TRBJ1-1 TRBV18 ASSPLQENTEAF
TRBJ1-2 TRBV5-1 ASSLDSYGYT
TRBJ2-3 TRBV27 ASSPIGQGTDTQY
TRBJ1-3 TRBV7-8 ASSPSAGNTIY
TRBJ2-3 TRBV29-1 SVGWLAGGPGTDTQY
TRBJ2-7 TRBV7-9 ASSPIAGGPRDEQY
TRBJ1-5 TRBV12-5 ASTDGTGGDQPQH
TRBJ2-1 TRBV6-5 ASRGLGGNEQF
TRBJ2-7 TRBV7-2 ASSSKRSYEQY
TRBJ2-5 TRBV5-1 ASSLGARERETQY
TRBJ2-5 TRBV7-2 ASSSQRGGTETQY
TRBJ1-1 TRBV15 ATSRSRTPAPF